The clone carrying this TCR beta chain was observed a handful of times. The antigen is unknown. These data are taken from a study of graft-versus-host responses after intestinal transplantation. Study-wide background: Transplant recipients had multivisceral, liver-intestinal, or isolated intestinal grafts. Findings and caveats of the study: Ileal or blood samples showed some GvH clones first, and such clones were also found in recipient marrow. Early post-transplant HvG declines were associated with peak circulating GvH clone levels.

This CDR3 has 16 amino acids. The junction had 14 bases not matched to a gene; V was cut back by 6 bases and J by 7 bases. CDR1 is SNHLY and CDR2 is FYNNEI in the germline V gene. Repertoires were generated with immunoSEQ multiplex PCR, while TCRdb's copy carries only in-frame clones and drops some. Here the sample spans tens of thousands of clones, around 83% being singletons. The TCR sequence derives from a human patient who received an intestinal transplant, so some T cells may come from the graft donor. Sequences were derived from PBMCs, sampled about 38 months after transplant. This rearrangement joins TRBV2 to TRBJ2-1; 8 nucleotides line up with TRBD1. CDR3 sequence (DNA): TGTGCCAGCAGCCAGAGCCGGGACAGGACATCTAATGAGCAGTTCTTC. As protein: CASSQSRDRTSNEQFF.